This is a list of T cell receptor beta chains from one sample in a study of blood T cell repertoires in COVID-19. This table comes from immunoSEQ multiplex PCR, and its TCRdb copy is limited to in-frame clones, with some not included. The profile covers 87,000 or so clones, with roughly 88% appearing a single time and roughly 3.2% taken by the ten largest. The sample was peripheral blood. These receptors all come from an elderly woman with COVID-19, enrolled during active disease. CDR3s include the opening cysteine and the closing phenylalanine or tryptophan. Each record gives: clone size, J gene, V gene, D gene, CDR3 DNA, CDR3 protein. A D gene is named only where the DNA matches it firmly. A row's size may be missing; if present it is once, few, many or a size class.

clone size: NA
J gene: TRBJ2-7
V gene: TRBV27
D gene: NA
CDR3 DNA: TGTGCCAGCAGTTTGGCCAACTCCTACGAGCAGTACTTC
CDR3 protein: CASSLANSYEQYF

clone size: few
J gene: TRBJ1-2
V gene: TRBV7-9
D gene: NA
CDR3 DNA: TGTGCCAGCACCAACTCCCGGGGGGTTGGCTATGGCTACACCTTC
CDR3 protein: CASTNSRGVGYGYTF

clone size: few
J gene: TRBJ1-1
V gene: TRBV7-7
D gene: NA
CDR3 DNA: TGTGCTAGCAGCTTAGACCCAGGGCAGGAAGCTTTCTTT
CDR3 protein: CASSLDPGQEAFF

clone size: NA
J gene: TRBJ1-2
V gene: TRBV7-2
D gene: NA
CDR3 DNA: TGTGCCAGCAGCTTAGGGGCAAACTTAAGGCCGAGCTTC
CDR3 protein: CASSLGANLRPSF

clone size: NA
J gene: TRBJ2-3
V gene: TRBV29-1
D gene: NA
CDR3 DNA: TGCAGCGTTGAGGCGGGCCGCACAGATACGCAGTATTTT
CDR3 protein: CSVEAGRTDTQYF

clone size: NA
J gene: TRBJ2-3
V gene: TRBV5-1
D gene: TRBD2
CDR3 DNA: TGCGCCAGCAGCTTGCTAGCGGGAGGGGCAGATACGCAGTATTTT
CDR3 protein: CASSLLAGGADTQYF

clone size: NA
J gene: TRBJ1-6
V gene: TRBV7-9
D gene: TRBD1
CDR3 DNA: TGTGCCAGCAGCTTAGCAGGGACAGGGGATTCACCCCTCCACTTT
CDR3 protein: CASSLAGTGDSPLHF

clone size: once
J gene: TRBJ2-1
V gene: TRBV3-1/TRBV3-2
D gene: NA
CDR3 DNA: TGTGCCAGCAGCCAACCTTTCACAGGGATCTCCTACAATGAGCAGTTCTTC
CDR3 protein: CASSQPFTGISYNEQFF

clone size: few
J gene: TRBJ2-1
V gene: TRBV3-1/TRBV3-2
D gene: NA
CDR3 DNA: TGTGCCAGCCGAGCCGACTACACCTCCTACAATGAGCAGTTCTTC
CDR3 protein: CASRADYTSYNEQFF

clone size: NA
J gene: TRBJ2-1
V gene: TRBV3-1/TRBV3-2
D gene: NA
CDR3 DNA: TGTGCCAGCAGCCCGGGTCATGAGCAGTTCTTC
CDR3 protein: CASSPGHEQFF

clone size: NA
J gene: TRBJ2-3
V gene: TRBV7-8
D gene: TRBD1
CDR3 DNA: TGTGCCAGCAGCTCCTGGACAGGGGGCGATGATACGCAGTATTTT
CDR3 protein: CASSSWTGGDDTQYF

clone size: NA
J gene: TRBJ1-1
V gene: TRBV5-1
D gene: NA
CDR3 DNA: TGCGCCAGCAGCCAAGGTTCCGAGGGCACTGAAGCTTTCTTT
CDR3 protein: CASSQGSEGTEAFF

clone size: NA
J gene: TRBJ2-5
V gene: TRBV29-1
D gene: NA
CDR3 DNA: TGCAGCGTTGAAGCGGGGGTTGAGACCCAGTACTTC
CDR3 protein: CSVEAGVETQYF

clone size: NA
J gene: TRBJ2-3
V gene: TRBV7-3
D gene: TRBD1
CDR3 DNA: TGTGCCAGCAGTTCCGGGACAGGGCGCACAGATACGCAGTATTTT
CDR3 protein: CASSSGTGRTDTQYF

clone size: once
J gene: TRBJ2-7
V gene: TRBV6-5
D gene: TRBD1
CDR3 DNA: TGTGCCAGCAGAGGACAGGAAAGCTCCTACGAGCAGTACTTC
CDR3 protein: CASRGQESSYEQYF

clone size: once
J gene: TRBJ1-5
V gene: TRBV25-1
D gene: NA
CDR3 DNA: TGTGCCAGCAGTTCGGGGGTCCGGGGCAATCAGCCCCAGCATTTT
CDR3 protein: CASSSGVRGNQPQHF

clone size: NA
J gene: TRBJ1-2
V gene: TRBV4-1
D gene: NA
CDR3 DNA: TGCGCCAGCAGCCACCCGAGATATGGCTACACCTTC
CDR3 protein: CASSHPRYGYTF

clone size: NA
J gene: TRBJ2-3
V gene: TRBV6-5
D gene: NA
CDR3 DNA: TGTGCCAGCAGTTACCGAGGGGGGGGAGATACGCAGTATTTT
CDR3 protein: CASSYRGGGDTQYF

clone size: NA
J gene: TRBJ1-1
V gene: TRBV27
D gene: NA
CDR3 DNA: TGTGCCAGCAGTTTCACAGGACATACTGAAGCTTTCTTT
CDR3 protein: CASSFTGHTEAFF

clone size: NA
J gene: TRBJ1-6
V gene: TRBV5-1
D gene: NA
CDR3 DNA: TGCGCCAGCAGACCCAGGGGAGATAATTCACCCCTCCACTTT
CDR3 protein: CASRPRGDNSPLHF

clone size: NA
J gene: TRBJ2-7
V gene: TRBV2
D gene: TRBD1
CDR3 DNA: TGTGCCAGCGTTGGGGTTGGGACAGGGGCCTACGAGCAGTACTTC
CDR3 protein: CASVGVGTGAYEQYF

clone size: once
J gene: TRBJ2-7
V gene: TRBV5-1
D gene: TRBD2
CDR3 DNA: TGCGCCAGCAGCCTGGGGACTAGCGGGACCAACTCCTACGAGCAGTACTTC
CDR3 protein: CASSLGTSGTNSYEQYF

clone size: NA
J gene: TRBJ1-5
V gene: TRBV18
D gene: TRBD1
CDR3 DNA: TGTGCCAGCTCACCTGGGACAGGGTTTCAGCCCCAGCATTTT
CDR3 protein: CASSPGTGFQPQHF

clone size: NA
J gene: TRBJ2-7
V gene: TRBV5-8
D gene: NA
CDR3 DNA: TGTGCCAGCAGCTTGTCAAGCCGTGGCTCCTACGAGCAGTACTTC
CDR3 protein: CASSLSSRGSYEQYF

clone size: NA
J gene: TRBJ1-2
V gene: TRBV28
D gene: NA
CDR3 DNA: TGTGCCAGCAGTTTTGCTACAGTAACTAACTATGGCTACACCTTC
CDR3 protein: CASSFATVTNYGYTF

clone size: NA
J gene: TRBJ1-6
V gene: TRBV6-5
D gene: TRBD1
CDR3 DNA: TGTGCCAGCAGCCGAGACAGGGTAGGAAATTCACCCCTCCACTTT
CDR3 protein: CASSRDRVGNSPLHF

clone size: NA
J gene: TRBJ1-4
V gene: TRBV2
D gene: TRBD1
CDR3 DNA: TGTGCCAGCAGTGAGGGGGACAGGAAAGCTAATGAAAAACTGTTTTTT
CDR3 protein: CASSEGDRKANEKLFF

clone size: once
J gene: TRBJ2-3
V gene: TRBV10-3
D gene: NA
CDR3 DNA: TGTGCCATCAGAGAGCCTCTTAGCACAGATACGCAGTATTTT
CDR3 protein: CAIREPLSTDTQYF

clone size: NA
J gene: TRBJ1-6
V gene: TRBV4-3
D gene: NA
CDR3 DNA: TGCGCCAGCAGCCAAGATACGCGGGGGCCCCTCCACTTT
CDR3 protein: CASSQDTRGPLHF

clone size: once
J gene: TRBJ2-2
V gene: TRBV18
D gene: TRBD1
CDR3 DNA: TGTGCCAGCTCACCTGGACAGGGTATTGGGGAGCTGTTTTTT
CDR3 protein: CASSPGQGIGELFF

clone size: NA
J gene: TRBJ2-3
V gene: TRBV12-5
D gene: TRBD2
CDR3 DNA: TGTGCTAGTGGTTTGTCCGTTCTGAGCGGGGGGGTAACAGATACGCAGTATTTT
CDR3 protein: CASGLSVLSGGVTDTQYF

clone size: NA
J gene: TRBJ2-7
V gene: TRBV28
D gene: TRBD1
CDR3 DNA: TGTGCCAGTAAGTGGACAGGGGGCAGCTACGAGCAGTACTTC
CDR3 protein: CASKWTGGSYEQYF

clone size: NA
J gene: TRBJ2-1
V gene: TRBV15
D gene: TRBD2
CDR3 DNA: TGTGCCACCAGCAGACCGGGACTACCTAACTCCTACAATGAGCAGTTCTTC
CDR3 protein: CATSRPGLPNSYNEQFF

clone size: NA
J gene: TRBJ2-7
V gene: TRBV7-2
D gene: NA
CDR3 DNA: TGTGCCAGCAGCTACAGCGGTCTAGCGAGGCACGAGCAGTACTTC
CDR3 protein: CASSYSGLARHEQYF

clone size: NA
J gene: TRBJ2-7
V gene: TRBV15
D gene: TRBD1
CDR3 DNA: TGTGCCACCGGACAGGGGGAAAGGGGACACTACGAGCAGTACTTC
CDR3 protein: CATGQGERGHYEQYF

clone size: once
J gene: TRBJ2-3
V gene: TRBV2
D gene: NA
CDR3 DNA: TGTGCCACAGCGGGTCCCTTATTCACAGATACGCAGTATTTT
CDR3 protein: CATAGPLFTDTQYF

clone size: few
J gene: TRBJ1-5
V gene: TRBV2
D gene: TRBD1
CDR3 DNA: TGTGCCAGCTCAGGGGGAGATTGGAGGACCAATCAGCCCCAGCATTTT
CDR3 protein: CASSGGDWRTNQPQHF

clone size: NA
J gene: TRBJ1-2
V gene: TRBV10-3
D gene: TRBD1
CDR3 DNA: TGTGCCATCAGTGGTGACCGGGACAGCTATGGCTACACCTTC
CDR3 protein: CAISGDRDSYGYTF

clone size: NA
J gene: TRBJ2-1
V gene: TRBV18
D gene: NA
CDR3 DNA: TGTGCCAGCTCACCCACCTGGGAGCGGTCCTACAATGAGCAGTTCTTC
CDR3 protein: CASSPTWERSYNEQFF

clone size: NA
J gene: TRBJ1-2
V gene: TRBV7-2
D gene: TRBD1
CDR3 DNA: TGTGCCAGCAGCCCCCGGCAGGGGGGCTATGGCTACACCTTC
CDR3 protein: CASSPRQGGYGYTF

clone size: NA
J gene: TRBJ1-2
V gene: TRBV11-2
D gene: NA
CDR3 DNA: TGTGCCAGCAGCTTTGCTGGGACACGGCTTTCCGGCTACACCTTC
CDR3 protein: CASSFAGTRLSGYTF

clone size: NA
J gene: TRBJ1-2
V gene: TRBV5-5
D gene: NA
CDR3 DNA: TGTGCCAGCAGCCCGACAGATTATGGCTACACCTTC
CDR3 protein: CASSPTDYGYTF

clone size: NA
J gene: TRBJ2-3
V gene: TRBV10-3
D gene: TRBD1
CDR3 DNA: TGTGCCATCAGTACCGACAGGGACGACACAGATACGCAGTATTTT
CDR3 protein: CAISTDRDDTDTQYF

clone size: once
J gene: TRBJ1-6
V gene: TRBV21-1
D gene: NA
CDR3 DNA: TGTGCCCGATACCGGATCCGAGGACAGGGTGAATCCTATAATTCACCCCTCCACTTT
CDR3 protein: CARYRIRGQGESYNSPLHF

clone size: NA
J gene: TRBJ2-5
V gene: TRBV2
D gene: NA
CDR3 DNA: TGTGCCAGCAGAATGGACAGTCTATTGACCCAGTACTTC
CDR3 protein: CASRMDSLLTQYF

clone size: NA
J gene: TRBJ2-7
V gene: TRBV28
D gene: NA
CDR3 DNA: TGTGCCAGCGGAGGGCCGACTGACGAGCAGTACTTC
CDR3 protein: CASGGPTDEQYF

clone size: NA
J gene: TRBJ2-3
V gene: TRBV2
D gene: TRBD2
CDR3 DNA: TGTGCCAGTCCCCCCTCGGGAGCGGGAGTGGGGCCAGATACGCAGTATTTT
CDR3 protein: CASPPSGAGVGPDTQYF

clone size: NA
J gene: TRBJ2-2
V gene: TRBV5-4
D gene: TRBD1
CDR3 DNA: TGTGCCAGCAGCCCCTCACCGACAGGGGTTGACACCGGGGAGCTGTTTTTT
CDR3 protein: CASSPSPTGVDTGELFF

clone size: NA
J gene: TRBJ2-7
V gene: TRBV2
D gene: TRBD2
CDR3 DNA: TGTGCCACCCTACGGACTAGCGGGAGCTACGAGCAGTACTTC
CDR3 protein: CATLRTSGSYEQYF

clone size: NA
J gene: TRBJ2-7
V gene: TRBV2
D gene: TRBD2
CDR3 DNA: TGTGCCAGCAGTGGACTAGCGGGAGGCTCCGAGCAGTACTTC
CDR3 protein: CASSGLAGGSEQYF

clone size: few
J gene: TRBJ1-6
V gene: TRBV7-2
D gene: TRBD1
CDR3 DNA: TGTGCCAGCAGCTTAACGGGACAGGGGAATTCACCCCTCCACTTT
CDR3 protein: CASSLTGQGNSPLHF

clone size: NA
J gene: TRBJ1-4
V gene: TRBV6-2/TRBV6-3
D gene: NA
CDR3 DNA: TGTGCCAGCAGTTACGCCCGGGGTGAGACTAATGAAAAACTGTTTTTT
CDR3 protein: CASSYARGETNEKLFF

clone size: few
J gene: TRBJ2-7
V gene: TRBV3-1/TRBV3-2
D gene: NA
CDR3 DNA: TGTGCCAGCAGCACCCGACAGGGAGGCTACGAGCAGTACTTC
CDR3 protein: CASSTRQGGYEQYF

clone size: NA
J gene: TRBJ1-5
V gene: TRBV19
D gene: NA
CDR3 DNA: TGTGCCAGTAGTATAGTTGGGTCAGGACAGCCCCAGCATTTT
CDR3 protein: CASSIVGSGQPQHF

clone size: NA
J gene: TRBJ1-3
V gene: TRBV4-1
D gene: TRBD1
CDR3 DNA: TGCGCCAGCAGCTCCGGGACAGGGAGAAGTAACACCATATATTTT
CDR3 protein: CASSSGTGRSNTIYF

clone size: NA
J gene: TRBJ2-7
V gene: TRBV29-1
D gene: TRBD1
CDR3 DNA: TGCAGCGCTAGACAGGGGTCCTACGAGCAGTACTTC
CDR3 protein: CSARQGSYEQYF

clone size: NA
J gene: TRBJ1-6
V gene: TRBV6-2/TRBV6-3
D gene: TRBD1
CDR3 DNA: TGTGCCAGCAGTTCCCTCGGACAGGGATACTCACCCCTCCACTTT
CDR3 protein: CASSSLGQGYSPLHF

clone size: NA
J gene: TRBJ1-2
V gene: TRBV9
D gene: NA
CDR3 DNA: TGTGCCAGCAGCGTAGGGGGCAGAGCTAACTATGGCTACACCTTC
CDR3 protein: CASSVGGRANYGYTF